The subject of this entry is one TCR beta chain. The data were taken from a study of blood T cells in healthy people across ages. The authors ran a second PCR of about 6 to 11 cycles using a sample-barcoded 5' primer and a J-beta primer mix. TCRdb recomputed calls from the 5' RACE reads with MiXCR, one row per CDR3 protein. This sample has 1.5 million to 2 million distinct CDR3 sequences, with about 31% found just once. The germline CDR1 and CDR2 sequences are SGHRS and YFSETQ. Trimming shortened V by 0 bases and J by 3 bases, and 13 bases separated the two germline ends. The CDR3 is made up of 16 amino acids.

Sequenced sample: blood. The gene calls are TRBV5-1 and TRBJ2-1; D might be TRBD1 (5 bases). The receptor was derived from a woman aged 25 to 45 in good health. Written as DNA, the CDR3 is TGCGCCAGCAGCTTGGCAATTAGGACAAACTACAATGAGCAGTTCTTC. It codes for CASSLAIRTNYNEQFF.